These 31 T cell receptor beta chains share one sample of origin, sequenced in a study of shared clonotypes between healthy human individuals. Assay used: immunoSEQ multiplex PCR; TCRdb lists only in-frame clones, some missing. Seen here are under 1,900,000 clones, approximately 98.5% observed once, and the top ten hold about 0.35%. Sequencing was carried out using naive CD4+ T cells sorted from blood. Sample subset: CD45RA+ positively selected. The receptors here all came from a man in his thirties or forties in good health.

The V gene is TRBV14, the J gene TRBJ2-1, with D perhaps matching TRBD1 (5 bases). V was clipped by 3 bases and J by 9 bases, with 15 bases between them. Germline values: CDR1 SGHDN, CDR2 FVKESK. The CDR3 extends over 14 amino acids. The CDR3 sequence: CASSHPGSEREQFF. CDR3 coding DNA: TGTGCCAGCAGCCACCCAGGGTCAGAACGTGAGCAGTTCTTC.

The CDR3 sequence is CASSDRYRNQPQHF. CDR3 sequence (DNA): TGTGCCAGCAGTGATCGGTACCGCAATCAGCCCCAGCATTTT. The chain combines TRBV2 with TRBJ1-5; D gene uncertain. Germline CDR1 reads SNHLY; CDR2 reads FYNNEI. The CDR3 sequence is 14 residues long. The ends were cut back, 3 bases at V and 2 bases at J, with 8 bases in the middle.

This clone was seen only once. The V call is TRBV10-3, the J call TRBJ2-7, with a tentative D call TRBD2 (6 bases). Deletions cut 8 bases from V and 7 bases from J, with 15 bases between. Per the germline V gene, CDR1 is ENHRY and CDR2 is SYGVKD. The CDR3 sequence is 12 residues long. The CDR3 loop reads CAIGGSLGEQYF. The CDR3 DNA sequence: TGTGCCATCGGGGGGAGTTTGGGTGAGCAGTACTTC.

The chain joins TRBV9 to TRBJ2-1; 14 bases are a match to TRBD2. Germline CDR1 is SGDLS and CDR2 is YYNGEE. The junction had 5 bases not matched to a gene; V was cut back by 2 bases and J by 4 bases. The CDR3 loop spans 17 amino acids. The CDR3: CASSVSGTSGSYNEQFF. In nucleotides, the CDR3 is TGTGCCAGCAGCGTGTCAGGGACTAGCGGGAGTTACAATGAGCAGTTCTTC.

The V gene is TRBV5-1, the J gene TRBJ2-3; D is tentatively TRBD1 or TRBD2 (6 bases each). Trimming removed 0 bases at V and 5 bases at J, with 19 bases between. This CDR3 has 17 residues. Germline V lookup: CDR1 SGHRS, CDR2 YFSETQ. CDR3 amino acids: CASSLGPSGATLDTQYF. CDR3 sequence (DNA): TGCGCCAGCAGCTTGGGGCCTTCGGGGGCAACATTAGATACGCAGTATTTT.

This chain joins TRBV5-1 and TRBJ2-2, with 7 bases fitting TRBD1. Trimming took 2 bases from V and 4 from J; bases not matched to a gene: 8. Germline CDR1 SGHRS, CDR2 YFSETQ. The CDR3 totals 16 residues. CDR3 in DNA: TGCGCCAGCAGCTTACGACAGGGAACGGTCACCGGGGAGCTGTTTTTT. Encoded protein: CASSLRQGTVTGELFF.

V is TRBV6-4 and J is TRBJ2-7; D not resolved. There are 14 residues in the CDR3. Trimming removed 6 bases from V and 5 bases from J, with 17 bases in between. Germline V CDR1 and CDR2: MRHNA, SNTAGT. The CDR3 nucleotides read TGTGCCAGCAGCTACAGTTCCGCTCGGGACGAGCAGTACTTC. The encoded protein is CASSYSSARDEQYF.

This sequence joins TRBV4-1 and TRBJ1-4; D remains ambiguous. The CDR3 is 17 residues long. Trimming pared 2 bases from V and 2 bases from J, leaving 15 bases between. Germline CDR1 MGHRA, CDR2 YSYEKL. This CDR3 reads CASSQMPLWFTNEKLFF. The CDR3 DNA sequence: TGCGCCAGCAGCCAAATGCCTCTATGGTTCACTAATGAAAAACTGTTTTTT.

CDR3 protein: CASSLGRAEQYF. CDR3 DNA sequence: TGTGCCAGCAGCTTAGGGAGGGCCGAGCAGTACTTC. V is TRBV7-8 and J is TRBJ2-7, with D possibly being TRBD2 (6 bases). V lost 1 base and J lost 6, with 7 bases in between. From germline, CDR1 is SGHVS and CDR2 FQNEAQ. The CDR3 contains 12 residues.

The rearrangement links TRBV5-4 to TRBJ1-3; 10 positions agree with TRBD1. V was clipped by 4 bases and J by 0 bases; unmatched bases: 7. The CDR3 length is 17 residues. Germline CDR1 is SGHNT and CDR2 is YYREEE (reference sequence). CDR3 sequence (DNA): TGTGCCAGCAGCGGGACAGGGGCCTTACCCTCTGGAAACACCATATATTTT. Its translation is CASSGTGALPSGNTIYF.

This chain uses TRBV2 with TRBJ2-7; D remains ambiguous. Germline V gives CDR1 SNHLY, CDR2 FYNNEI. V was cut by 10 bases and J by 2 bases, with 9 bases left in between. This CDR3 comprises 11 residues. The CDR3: CANKETYEQYF. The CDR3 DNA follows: TGTGCCAATAAAGAAACCTACGAGCAGTACTTC.

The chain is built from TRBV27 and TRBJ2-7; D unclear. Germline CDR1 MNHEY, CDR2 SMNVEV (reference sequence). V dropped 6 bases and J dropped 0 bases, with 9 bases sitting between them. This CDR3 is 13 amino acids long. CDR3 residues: CASSRQLSYEQYF. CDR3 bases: TGTGCCAGCAGCCGCCAGCTCTCCTACGAGCAGTACTTC.

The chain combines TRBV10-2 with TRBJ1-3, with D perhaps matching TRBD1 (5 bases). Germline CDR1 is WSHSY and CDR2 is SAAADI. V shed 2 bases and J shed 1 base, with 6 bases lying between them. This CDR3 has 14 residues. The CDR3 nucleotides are TGCGCCAGCAGTGAGAGGGGATCTGGAAACACCATATATTTT. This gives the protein CASSERGSGNTIYF.

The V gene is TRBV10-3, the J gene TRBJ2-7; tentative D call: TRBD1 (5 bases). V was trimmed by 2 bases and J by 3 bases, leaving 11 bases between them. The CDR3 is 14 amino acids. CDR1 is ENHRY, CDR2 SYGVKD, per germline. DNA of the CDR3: TGTGCCATCAGTGAGATGTTCCAGGGCTACGAGCAGTACTTC. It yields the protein CAISEMFQGYEQYF.

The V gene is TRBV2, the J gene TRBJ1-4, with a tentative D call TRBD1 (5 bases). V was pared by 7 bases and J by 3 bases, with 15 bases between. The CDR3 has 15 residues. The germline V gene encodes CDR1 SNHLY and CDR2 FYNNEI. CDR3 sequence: CASNQGTSANEKLFF. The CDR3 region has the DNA TGTGCCAGCAATCAGGGTACGTCGGCTAATGAAAAACTGTTTTTT.

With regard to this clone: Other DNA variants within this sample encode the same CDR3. The CDR3 protein is CASSLDRTDTQYF. The DNA for the CDR3 is TGCGCCAGCAGCTTGGACAGGACAGATACGCAGTATTTT. The chain combines TRBV5-1 with TRBJ2-3, with D possibly matching TRBD1 (5 bases). V lost 0 bases and J 3 bases, leaving 5 bases between the germline ends. The CDR3 has 13 amino acids. Germline values: CDR1 SGHRS, CDR2 YFSETQ.

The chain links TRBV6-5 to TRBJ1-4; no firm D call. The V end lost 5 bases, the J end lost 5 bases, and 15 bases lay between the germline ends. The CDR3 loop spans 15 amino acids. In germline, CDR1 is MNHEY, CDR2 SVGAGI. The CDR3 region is CASSPRVWENEKLFF. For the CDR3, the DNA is TGTGCCAGCAGTCCCCGGGTGTGGGAGAATGAAAAACTGTTTTTT.

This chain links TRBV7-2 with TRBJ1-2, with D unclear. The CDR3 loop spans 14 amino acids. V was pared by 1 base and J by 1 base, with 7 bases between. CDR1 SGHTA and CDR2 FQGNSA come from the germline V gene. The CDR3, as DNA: TGTGCCAGCAGCTTAGGCGACCGTAACTATGGCTACACCTTC. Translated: CASSLGDRNYGYTF. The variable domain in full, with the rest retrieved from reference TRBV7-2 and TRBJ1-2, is GAGVSQSPSNKVTEKGKDVELRCDPISGHTALYWYRQSLGQGLEFLIYFQGNSAPDKSGLPSDRFSAERTGGSVSTLTIQRTQQEDSAVYLCASSLGDRNYGYTFGSGTRLTVV.

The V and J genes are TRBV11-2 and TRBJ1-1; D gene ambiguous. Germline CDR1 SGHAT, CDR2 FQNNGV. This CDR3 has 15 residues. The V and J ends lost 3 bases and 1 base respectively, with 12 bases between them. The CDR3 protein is CASSFRADTNTEAFF. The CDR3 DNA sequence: TGTGCCAGCAGCTTTAGGGCTGATACGAACACTGAAGCTTTCTTT.

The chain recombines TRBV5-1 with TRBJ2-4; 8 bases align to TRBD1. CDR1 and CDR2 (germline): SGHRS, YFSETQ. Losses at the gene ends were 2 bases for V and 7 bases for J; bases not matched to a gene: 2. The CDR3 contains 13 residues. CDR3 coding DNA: TGCGCCAGCAGCTTCGGGGACAGGAACATTCAGTACTTC. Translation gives CASSFGDRNIQYF.

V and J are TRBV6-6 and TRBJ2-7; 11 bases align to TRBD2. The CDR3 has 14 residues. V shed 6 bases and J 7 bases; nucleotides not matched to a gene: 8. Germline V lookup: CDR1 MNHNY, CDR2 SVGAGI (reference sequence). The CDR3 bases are TGTGCCAGCAGCCTAGCGGGAGGTGTAGATGAGCAGTACTTC. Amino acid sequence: CASSLAGGVDEQYF.

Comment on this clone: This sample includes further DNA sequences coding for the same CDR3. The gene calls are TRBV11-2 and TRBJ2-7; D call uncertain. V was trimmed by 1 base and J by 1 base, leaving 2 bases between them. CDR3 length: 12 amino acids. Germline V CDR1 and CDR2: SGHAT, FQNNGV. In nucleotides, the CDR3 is TGTGCCAGCAGCTTAGCATCCTACGAGCAGTACTTC. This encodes CASSLASYEQYF. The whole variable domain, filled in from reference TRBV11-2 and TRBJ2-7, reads EAGVAQSPRYKIIEKRQSVAFWCNPISGHATLYWYQQILGQGPKLLIQFQNNGVVDDSQLPKDRFSAERLKGVDSTLKIQPAKLEDSAVYLCASSLASYEQYFGPGTRLTVT.

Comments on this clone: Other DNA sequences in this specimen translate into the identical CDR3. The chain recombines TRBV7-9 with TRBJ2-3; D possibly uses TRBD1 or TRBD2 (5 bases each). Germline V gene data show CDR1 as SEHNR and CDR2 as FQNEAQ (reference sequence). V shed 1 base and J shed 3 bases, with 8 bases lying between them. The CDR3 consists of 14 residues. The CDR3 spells CASSLGGVTDTQYF. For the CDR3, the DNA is TGTGCCAGCAGCTTAGGAGGGGTGACAGATACGCAGTATTTT.

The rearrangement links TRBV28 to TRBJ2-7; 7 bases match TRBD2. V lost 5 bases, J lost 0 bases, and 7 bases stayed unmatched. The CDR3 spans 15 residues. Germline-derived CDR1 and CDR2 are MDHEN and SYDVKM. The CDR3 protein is CASSLKAGDSYEQYF. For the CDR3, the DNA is TGTGCCAGCAGTCTTAAGGCGGGAGACTCCTACGAGCAGTACTTC.

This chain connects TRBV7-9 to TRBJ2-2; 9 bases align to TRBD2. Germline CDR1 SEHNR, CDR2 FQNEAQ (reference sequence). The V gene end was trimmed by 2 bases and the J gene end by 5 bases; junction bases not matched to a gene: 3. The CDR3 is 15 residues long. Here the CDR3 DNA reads TGTGCCAGCAGCTTACAAAGCGGGAGGACCGGGGAGCTGTTTTTT. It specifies CASSLQSGRTGELFF.

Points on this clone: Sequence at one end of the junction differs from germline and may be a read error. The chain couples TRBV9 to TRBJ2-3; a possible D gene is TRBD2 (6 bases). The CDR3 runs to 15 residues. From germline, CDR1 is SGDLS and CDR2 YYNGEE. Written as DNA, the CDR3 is TGTGTCAGCAGCGTAGCGGCGGCTAGCACAGATACGCAGTATTTT. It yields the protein CVSSVAAASTDTQYF.

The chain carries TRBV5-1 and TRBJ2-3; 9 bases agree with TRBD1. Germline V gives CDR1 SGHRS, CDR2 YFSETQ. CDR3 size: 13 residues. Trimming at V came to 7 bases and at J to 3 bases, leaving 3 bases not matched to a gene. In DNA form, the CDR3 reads TGCGCCAGCGGACAGGGGAAAACAGATACGCAGTATTTT. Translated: CASGQGKTDTQYF.

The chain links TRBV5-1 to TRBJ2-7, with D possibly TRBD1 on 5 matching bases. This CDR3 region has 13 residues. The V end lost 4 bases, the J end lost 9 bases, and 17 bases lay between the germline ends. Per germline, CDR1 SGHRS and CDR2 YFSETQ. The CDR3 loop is CASSPGPQGTQYF. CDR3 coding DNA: TGCGCCAGCAGCCCCGGGCCGCAGGGAACGCAGTACTTC. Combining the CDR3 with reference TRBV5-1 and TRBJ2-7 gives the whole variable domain KAGVTQTPRYLIKTRGQQVTLSCSPISGHRSVSWYQQTPGQGLQFLFEYFSETQRNKGNFPGRFSGRQFSNSRSEMNVSTLELGDSALYLCASSPGPQGTQYFGPGTRLTVT.

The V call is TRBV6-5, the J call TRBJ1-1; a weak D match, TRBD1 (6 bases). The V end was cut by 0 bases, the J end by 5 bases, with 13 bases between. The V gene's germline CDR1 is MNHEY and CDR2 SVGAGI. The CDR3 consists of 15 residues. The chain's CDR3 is CASSYSITGRTEAFF. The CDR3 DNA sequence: TGTGCCAGCAGTTACTCAATAACAGGGAGGACTGAAGCTTTCTTT.

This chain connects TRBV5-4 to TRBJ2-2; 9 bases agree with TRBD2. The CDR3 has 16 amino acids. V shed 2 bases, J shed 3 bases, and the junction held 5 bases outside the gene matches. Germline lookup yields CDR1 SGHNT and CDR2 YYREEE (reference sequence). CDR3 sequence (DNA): TGTGCCAGCAGCTTAATAGCGGGAGCGGACACCGGGGAGCTGTTTTTT. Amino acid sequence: CASSLIAGADTGELFF.

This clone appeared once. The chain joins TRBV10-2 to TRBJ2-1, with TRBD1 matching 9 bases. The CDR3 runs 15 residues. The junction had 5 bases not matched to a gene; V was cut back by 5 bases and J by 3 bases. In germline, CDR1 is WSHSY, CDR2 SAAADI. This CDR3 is CASSRGQGLYNEQFF. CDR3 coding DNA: TGCGCCAGCAGTAGGGGACAGGGACTCTACAATGAGCAGTTCTTC.